This T cell receptor (beta chain) was sequenced during a study of control samples from healthy donors and cancer patients. The repertoire was sequenced with immunoSEQ multiplex PCR; TCRdb's copy has only in-frame clones and lacks some. The top ten hold 5% to 6.5% of the sample, which has 150,000 or so clones, around 95% seen once. This clone was seen a single time. V was clipped by 1 base and J by 6 bases, with 14 bases between them. Germline V gene data show CDR1 as SGHTA and CDR2 as FQGNSA. The CDR3 is 15 amino acids. The sequenced sample was blood. This receptor was identified in a man in his forties in good health. The chain is built from TRBV7-2 and TRBJ2-3; D gene unclear. In DNA, the CDR3 is TGTGCCAGCAGCTTAGGTCGATTCTCCTTTGATACGCAGTATTTT. Encoded protein: CASSLGRFSFDTQYF.